These 14 T cell receptor beta chains came from one sample sequenced in a study of T cells after yellow fever vaccination. One entry per CDR3 protein, called by TCRdb with MiXCR from the 5' RACE reads. Among some 400,000 distinct CDR3 sequences listed, under 20% were seen once. This specimen consisted of PBMCs, obtained before the yellow fever booster vaccination. The source of these receptors is a man aged 18 to 30 who received the YFV17D yellow fever vaccine.

The rearrangement links TRBV5-8 to TRBJ2-5; perhaps D is TRBD1 or TRBD2 (5 bases each). CDR1 and CDR2 from the germline V gene are SGHTS and YDEGEE. The V end was cut by 0 bases, the J end by 5 bases, with 17 bases between. The CDR3 length is 16 residues. The CDR3 DNA reads TGTGCCAGCAGCTTGGCCGGGACCGCGTCGGAGGAGACCCAGTACTTC. Translation gives CASSLAGTASEETQYF. Complete variable domain (other parts from reference TRBV5-8 and TRBJ2-5): EAGVTQSPTHLIKTRGQQATLRCSPISGHTSVYWYQQALGLGLQFLLWYDEGEERNRGNFPPRFSGRQFPNYSSELNVNALELEDSALYLCASSLAGTASEETQYFGPGTRLLVL.

This clonotype came up a few times. The rearrangement joins TRBV20-1 to TRBJ2-7; a weak D match, TRBD2 (7 bases). Trimming cost V 0 bases and J 5 bases, with 23 bases left between them. CDR1 and CDR2 from the germline V gene are DFQATT and SNEGSKA (reference sequence). This CDR3 has 17 amino acids. The CDR3 spells CSARDRGGQGTPDEQYV. CDR3 sequence (DNA): TGCAGTGCTAGAGATAGGGGAGGGCAGGGGACTCCCGACGAGCAGTACGTC.

This chain links TRBV6-5 with TRBJ1-2, with a weak D call TRBD1 (5 bases). Germline V gene data show CDR1 as MNHEY and CDR2 as SVGAGI. The CDR3 covers 13 residues. V was clipped by 11 bases and J by 4 bases, with 17 bases between them. The CDR3 coding sequence is TGTGCCGCAAAGGGGAGCCTAACCTATGGCTACACCTTC. This codes for CAAKGSLTYGYTF.

This clonotype was recorded a few times. The chain couples TRBV6-6 to TRBJ1-2; tentative D call: TRBD1 (6 bases). The CDR3 sequence is 15 residues long. Trimming cost V 4 bases and J 2 bases, with 14 bases left between them. CDR1 MNHNY and CDR2 SVGAGI come from the germline V gene (reference sequence). In DNA, the CDR3 is TGTGCCAGCAGTTCCCCGGGACACCGAAACTATGGCTACACCTTC. It codes for CASSSPGHRNYGYTF.

V and J are TRBV18 and TRBJ2-5; D is unclear. V was cut by 3 bases and J by 1 base, with 6 bases left in between. Germline values: CDR1 KGHSH, CDR2 LQKENI. This CDR3 region has 13 residues. The CDR3 spells CASSPRAQETQYF. The CDR3 DNA follows: TGTGCCAGCTCACCCCGGGCCCAAGAGACCCAGTACTTC.

This clonotype has ten or more counts. The chain employs TRBV7-2 and TRBJ1-6; TRBD1 is a possible D gene (5 bases). Trimming took 6 bases from V and 7 from J, leaving 13 bases between them. Germline CDR1 and CDR2: SGHTA and FQGNSA. This CDR3 comprises 14 residues. The CDR3 loop reads CASRPDRSNSPLHF. The CDR3 DNA reads TGTGCCAGCAGGCCCGACAGAAGCAATTCACCCCTCCACTTT.

This clonotype was counted a few times. The DNA for the CDR3 is TGTGCCAGCAGGACAGGGTTCGAAAAACTGTTTTTT. It encodes CASRTGFEKLFF. This sequence joins TRBV2 and TRBJ1-4; TRBD1 matches at 7 bases. The CDR3 is made up of 12 amino acids. J gave up 8 bases and V 6 bases, and 3 bases lay outside the gene matches. Germline V CDR1 and CDR2: SNHLY, FYNNEI.

The chain recombines TRBV7-3 with TRBJ2-2; 12 positions agree with TRBD2. Germline V CDR1 and CDR2: SGHTA, FQGTGA. The V gene end was trimmed by 6 bases and the J gene end by 6 bases; junction bases not matched to a gene: 5. The CDR3 covers 15 residues. This chain's CDR3 is CASRASGGASGELFF. The DNA of the CDR3 is TGTGCCAGCAGGGCTAGCGGGGGGGCCTCCGGGGAGCTGTTTTTT. The full variable domain, rest sourced from reference TRBV7-3 and TRBJ2-2, is GAGVSQTPSNKVTEKGKYVELRCDPISGHTALYWYRQSLGQGPEFLIYFQGTGAADDSGLPNDRFFAVRPEGSVSTLKIQRTERGDSAVYLCASRASGGASGELFFGEGSRLTVL.

V and J are TRBV5-1 and TRBJ2-3, with D maybe TRBD2 (5 bases). This CDR3 spans 15 amino acids. CDR1 is SGHRS and CDR2 is YFSETQ in the germline V gene. Trimming shortened V by 2 bases and J by 4 bases, and 14 bases separated the two germline ends. The CDR3 protein is CASSFIGNPADTQYF. In DNA, the CDR3 is TGCGCCAGCAGCTTTATCGGGAATCCTGCAGATACGCAGTATTTT.

This clonotype occurred a few times. The chain links TRBV6-2 or TRBV6-3 to TRBJ1-5, with TRBD1 identical over 8 bases. V lost 4 bases, J lost 3 bases, and 5 bases stayed unmatched. CDR1 and CDR2 (germline): MNHEY, SVGEGT. CDR3 length: 15 amino acids. The chain's CDR3 is CASSSGGWNNQPQHF. In DNA form, the CDR3 reads TGTGCCAGCAGTTCAGGGGGCTGGAACAATCAGCCCCAGCATTTT.

In this sample, this clonotype turned up once. This chain links TRBV7-9 with TRBJ2-3; D gene uncertain. This CDR3 is built from 12 residues. V lost 1 base and J 9 bases, leaving 8 bases between the germline ends. In germline, CDR1 is SEHNR, CDR2 FQNEAQ (reference sequence). CDR3 region: CASSLEANTQYF. The CDR3 DNA sequence: TGTGCCAGCAGCTTAGAGGCCAACACGCAGTATTTT.

Only a few counts were recorded for this clonotype. J is TRBJ2-2 and V is TRBV29-1; the match to TRBD1 covers 11 bases. CDR3 length: 13 amino acids. The ends lost 6 bases at V and 5 bases at J; junction bases unmatched: 2. In germline, CDR1 is SQVTM, CDR2 ANQGSEA. CDR3 in amino acids: CSVGTGGTGELFF. The CDR3 DNA is TGCAGCGTCGGGACAGGGGGTACCGGGGAGCTGTTTTTT.

This clonotype was counted many times. V and J are TRBV7-8 and TRBJ1-2; possibly TRBD1 for D (6 bases). The germline CDR1 and CDR2 sequences are SGHVS and FQNEAQ. CDR3 length: 14 residues. Trimming stripped 2 bases from V and 2 bases from J, with 9 bases between. DNA of the CDR3: TGTGCCAGCAGCTTACAGGGGCCCAACTATGGCTACACCTTC. Its translation is CASSLQGPNYGYTF.

This clonotype appeared a few times. The V and J genes are TRBV4-2 and TRBJ2-7; 7 nucleotides align to TRBD1. The J segment lost 0 bases and the V segment lost 1 base, leaving 9 bases of the junction unmatched. CDR3 size: 17 residues. The germline V gene encodes CDR1 LGHNA and CDR2 YNFKEQ. The CDR3 here is CASSQGDRAPLSYEQYF. CDR3 DNA sequence: TGTGCCAGCAGCCAAGGCGACAGGGCACCCCTCTCCTACGAGCAGTACTTC.